The 16 T cell receptor beta chains reported below all come from one sample, sequenced in a study of OX40 agonist ivuxolimab in advanced cancers. Assay: immunoSEQ multiplex PCR; the TCRdb copy retains only in-frame clones and omits some. The table shows tens of thousands of clones, with around 90% occurring only once. The sequencing here drew on CD4+ or CD8+ T cells sorted from blood, taken in a trial of the OX40 agonist ivuxolimab. The receptors come from an adult with an advanced solid tumor such as melanoma, head and neck, liver or kidney cancer.

J is TRBJ2-3 and V is TRBV5-4; TRBD2 agrees at 9 bases. The germline V gene encodes CDR1 SGHNT and CDR2 YYREEE (reference sequence). The CDR3 is 15 residues long. With V trimmed by 4 bases and J by 3 bases, 6 bases remained unmatched. Written as DNA, the CDR3 is TGTGCCAGCAGCGATCTAGCGGGGTCAACAGATACGCAGTATTTT. Translating it yields CASSDLAGSTDTQYF.

This chain joins TRBV6-5 and TRBJ2-2, with D perhaps matching TRBD1 (5 bases). Germline values: CDR1 MNHEY, CDR2 SVGAGI. Trimming removed 1 base from V and 4 bases from J, with 10 bases in between. This CDR3 has 15 amino acids. The CDR3 nucleotides read TGTGCCAGCAGTTACTTTGGGGCGGTCACCGGGGAGCTGTTTTTT. This encodes CASSYFGAVTGELFF.

The rearrangement links TRBV2 to TRBJ1-4, with D uncertain. The CDR3 loop spans 13 amino acids. Per germline, CDR1 SNHLY and CDR2 FYNNEI. V lost 7 bases to trimming and J lost 5 bases, with 11 bases between them. CDR3 residues: CASKEGINEKLFF. The CDR3 DNA is TGTGCCAGCAAGGAGGGCATCAATGAAAAACTGTTTTTT. The whole variable domain, remainder taken from reference TRBV2 and TRBJ1-4, is EPEVTQTPSHQVTQMGQEVILRCVPISNHLYFYWYRQILGQKVEFLVSFYNNEISEKSEIFDDQFSVERPDGSNFTLKIRSTKLEDSAMYFCASKEGINEKLFFGSGTQLSVL.

This clone came up once. This rearrangement joins TRBV6-5 to TRBJ1-1; TRBD1 agrees at 7 bases. Germline loops: CDR1 MNHEY, CDR2 SVGAGI. V trimming: 2 bases; J trimming: 5 bases; junction bases outside the gene matches: 8. The CDR3 totals 15 residues. CDR3 DNA sequence: TGTGCCAGCAGTTACGTGGCAGGGGGGGGGACTGAAGCTTTCTTT. Protein: CASSYVAGGGTEAFF.

This clone was seen a single time. The chain carries TRBV4-1 and TRBJ1-1; D uncertain. Germline CDR1 MGHRA, CDR2 YSYEKL. CDR3 length: 14 residues. The V gene lost 4 bases and the J gene lost 4 bases, with 13 bases spanning the gap. CDR3 DNA: TGCGCCAGCAGCCCGTCCGGGCCTGGCACTGAAGCTTTCTTT. Amino acids: CASSPSGPGTEAFF.

The chain employs TRBV4-1 and TRBJ2-2, with D perhaps matching TRBD1 or TRBD2 (7 bases each). V lost 4 bases and J 3 bases, leaving 15 bases between the germline ends. This CDR3 is 16 amino acids long. Germline V CDR1 and CDR2: MGHRA, YSYEKL. The CDR3 loop is CASSPQGGIDTGELFF. CDR3 nucleotides: TGCGCCAGCAGCCCGCAGGGGGGGATTGACACCGGGGAGCTGTTTTTT.

The rearrangement links TRBV11-2 to TRBJ2-3; TRBD2 matches at 10 bases. Germline V gene lookup returns CDR1 SGHAT and CDR2 FQNNGV. CDR3 length: 16 residues. Trimming removed 5 bases from V and 7 bases from J; junction bases left unmatched: 12. Written as DNA, the CDR3 is TGTGCCAGCAGCCCCTTCCAGCGGGGGGGCCCCCATACGCAGTATTTT. Its protein product is CASSPFQRGGPHTQYF.

Turning to this clone: Other nucleotide sequences in the sample specify the same CDR3. This rearrangement joins TRBV14 to TRBJ1-1; 8 positions match TRBD1. The CDR3 length is 16 residues. Germline loops: CDR1 SGHDN, CDR2 FVKESK. V was clipped by 2 bases and J by 5 bases; unmatched bases: 10. Written as DNA, the CDR3 is TGTGCCAGCAGCCAATTTGGGACAGGAGCGCGTACTGAAGCTTTCTTT. This translates into CASSQFGTGARTEAFF. Supplemented by reference TRBV14 and TRBJ1-1, the full variable domain reads EAGVTQFPSHSVIEKGQTVTLRCDPISGHDNLYWYRRVMGKEIKFLLHFVKESKQDESGMPNNRFLAERTGGTYSTLKVQPAELEDSGVYFCASSQFGTGARTEAFFGQGTRLTVV.

Note on this clone: The CDR3 does not end in the conserved phenylalanine or tryptophan, so this is likely a read error. This chain connects TRBV30 to TRBJ1-2, with a possible D match to TRBD1 (6 bases). The CDR3 length is 19 residues. V lost 4 bases and J lost 5, with 32 bases in between. The germline V gene has CDR1 GTSNPN and CDR2 SVGIG (reference sequence). The chain's CDR3 is CAWTSPFSLRGGSNYGYTL. Written as DNA, the CDR3 is TGTGCCTGGACATCCCCATTTTCTCTGAGGGGGGGGTCCAATTATGGCTACACCCTC.

V usage is TRBV27 and J usage is TRBJ1-2; weak D call: TRBD1 (5 bases). Germline-derived CDR1 and CDR2 are MNHEY and SMNVEV (reference sequence). Trimming pared 6 bases from V and 3 bases from J, leaving 17 bases between. The CDR3 runs to 15 residues. As DNA, the CDR3 is TGTGCCAGCAGGGCCAACCGGCAGGGAGACTATGGCTACACCTTC. It specifies CASRANRQGDYGYTF.

Comments on this clone: At one of its ends the junction is not consistent with the germline gene, which may arise from a read error. CDR3 sequence: CASSLGAETGELFF. CDR3 DNA: TGTGCTAGCAGCCTGGGGGCCGAAACCGGGGAGCTGTTTTTT. The chain employs TRBV7-7 and TRBJ2-2; tentatively, D is TRBD1 (6 bases). Germline CDR1 SSHAT, CDR2 FNYEAQ (reference sequence). The CDR3 spans 14 residues.

The genes are TRBV7-3 and TRBJ2-1, with 9 bases that match TRBD2. The CDR3 covers 15 residues. Germline V CDR1 and CDR2: SGHTA, FQGTGA. The trim removed 2 bases at V and 2 bases at J, leaving 1 base unmatched. CDR3 DNA sequence: TGTGCCAGCAGCTTACTAGCGGGGACCTACAATGAGCAGTTCTTC. Translation gives CASSLLAGTYNEQFF.

This clone has a handful of counts. The chain is built from TRBV19 and TRBJ1-5; D may be TRBD1 (5 bases). Germline lookup yields CDR1 LNHDA and CDR2 SQIVND (reference sequence). V was pared by 3 bases and J by 0 bases, with 9 bases between. CDR3 length: 15 residues. The CDR3 DNA reads as TGTGCCAGTAGTATCCTCAGGGTTAGCAATCAGCCCCAGCATTTT. Translating gives CASSILRVSNQPQHF.

This chain links TRBV5-1 with TRBJ2-7; D gene ambiguous. The CDR3 loop spans 13 amino acids. The germline CDR1 and CDR2 sequences are SGHRS and YFSETQ. Trimming took 0 bases from V and 4 from J, leaving 8 bases between them. The CDR3 DNA reads as TGCGCCAGCAGCTTGGTGCAGGATTACGAGCAGTACTTC. Encoded protein: CASSLVQDYEQYF.

This clone was observed once. This chain links TRBV19 with TRBJ1-1, with no clear D. From germline, CDR1 is LNHDA and CDR2 SQIVND (reference sequence). This CDR3 has 14 residues. Trimming removed 1 base at V and 2 bases at J, with 8 bases between. CDR3 amino acids: CASSIGQANTEAFF. The CDR3 nucleotides are TGTGCCAGTAGTATAGGTCAGGCAAACACTGAAGCTTTCTTT.

The gene calls are TRBV15 and TRBJ1-2; D may be TRBD1 (6 bases). The CDR3 has 14 residues. Germline CDR1 is LNHNV and CDR2 is YYDKDF (reference sequence). Deletions cut 2 bases from V and 4 bases from J, with 11 bases between. The CDR3 DNA reads as TGTGCCACCAGCAGACCCCTAGGGGGCTATGGCTACACCTTC. It specifies CATSRPLGGYGYTF. Based on the CDR3 plus reference TRBV15 and TRBJ1-2, the full variable domain is DAMVIQNPRYQVTQFGKPVTLSCSQTLNHNVMYWYQQKSSQAPKLLFHYYDKDFNNEADTPDNFQSRRPNTSFCFLDIRSPGLGDTAMYLCATSRPLGGYGYTFGSGTRLTVV.